The clone carrying this TCR beta chain showed up many times. The data belong to a study of human T cells and chemical hapten exposure. Looking at the study overall: Alopecia areata, totalis and universalis patients, mostly female, were included. Per-sample variation in TCR yield stemmed mainly from small pooled library volume differences.

Trimming cost V 0 bases and J 6 bases; bases outside gene matches: 10. The CDR3 contains 16 residues. Germline V gene lookup returns CDR1 SGHAT and CDR2 FQNNGV. The library tagged each cDNA molecule with unique molecular identifiers. TCRdb redid the calling of the RACE reads with MiXCR, one entry per CDR3 protein. The repertoire holds under 100,000 distinct CDR3 sequences, with 9.5% to 14% as singletons. Stated time point: patch test 3, about 24 weeks after DPC sensitization. Treatment here: therapeutic diphenylcyclopropenone sensitization with weekly scalp DPC. This chain uses TRBV11-2 with TRBJ1-1; TRBD1 agrees at 7 bases. This TCR came from a woman between 50 and 59 years old with alopecia areata. Some clones in this sample may be carry-over from other donors' samples. The material sequenced was whole blood, taken in connection with sensitization to the hapten diphenylcyclopropenone (DPC). CDR3 loop: CASSLDRARTGSEAFF. In DNA, the CDR3 is TGTGCCAGCAGCTTAGACCGGGCCCGGACAGGCTCTGAAGCTTTCTTT.